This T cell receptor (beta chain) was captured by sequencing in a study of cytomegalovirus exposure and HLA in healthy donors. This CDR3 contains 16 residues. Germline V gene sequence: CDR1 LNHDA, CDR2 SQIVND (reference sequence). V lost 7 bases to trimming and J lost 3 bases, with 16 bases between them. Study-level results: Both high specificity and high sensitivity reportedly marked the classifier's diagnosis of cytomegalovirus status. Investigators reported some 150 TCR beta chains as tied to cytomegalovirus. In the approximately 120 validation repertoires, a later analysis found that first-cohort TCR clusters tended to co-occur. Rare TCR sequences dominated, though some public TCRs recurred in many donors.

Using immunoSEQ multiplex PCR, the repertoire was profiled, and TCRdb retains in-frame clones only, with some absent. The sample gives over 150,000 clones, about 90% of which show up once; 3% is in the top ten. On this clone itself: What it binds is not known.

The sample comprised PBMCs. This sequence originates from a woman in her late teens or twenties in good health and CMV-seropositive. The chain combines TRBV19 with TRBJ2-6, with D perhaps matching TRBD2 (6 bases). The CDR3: CASKDPSSGGANVLTF. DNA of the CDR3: TGTGCCAGTAAGGACCCCAGTAGCGGTGGGGCCAACGTCCTGACTTTC.